This T cell receptor beta chain was sequenced in a study of Ad26.COV2.S vaccination and SARS-CoV-2 variants. The CDR3 loop spans 13 amino acids. Trimming pared 0 bases from V and 7 bases from J, leaving 7 bases between. As for this clone: Its antigen is still unknown.

Findings and caveats of the study: After vaccination, reports described spike-specific CD8+ and CD4+ T cell responses as showing substantial breadth.

Treatment meaning: approximately 18 received Ad26.COV2.S at low or high dose, single or two shots; about 5 received placebo; per-sample allocation not given. Material that was analyzed had been drawn on day 63 after the first vaccine or placebo injection. Clones were sequenced by immunoSEQ multiplex PCR, and TCRdb holds only the in-frame ones, with some missing. Among approximately 300,000 clones listed, 70% to 90% were seen once. This receptor was taken from a person aged 18-60 years who received the Ad26.COV2.S COVID-19 vaccine or a placebo. V is TRBV12-3 or TRBV12-4 and J is TRBJ1-5, with D unresolved. The sequenced sample was peripheral blood, obtained in a trial of Ad26.COV2.S vaccine versus placebo. This CDR3 reads CASSLASDQPQHF. DNA for the CDR3: TGTGCCAGCAGTTTAGCGAGTGACCAGCCCCAGCATTTT.